The 32 T cell receptor beta chains given below trace back to one sample, sequenced in a study of shared clonotypes between healthy human individuals. Method: immunoSEQ multiplex PCR; TCRdb's copy keeps in-frame clones and lacks some. The sample shows roughly 1 million clones, around 78% of them seen only once. Sequencing used memory CD4+ T cells from PBMCs. The subset is: CD45RA-negative fraction. These receptors were obtained from a man aged 18 to 30 in good health. Some clones in this sample may be carry-over from other donors' samples.

This chain links TRBV29-1 with TRBJ2-4, with 14 bases lining up with TRBD2. Unmatched junction bases numbered 22, after V lost 0 bases and J lost 0 bases. The CDR3 has 24 amino acids. The germline gives CDR1 SQVTM, CDR2 ANQGSEA. CDR3 sequence (DNA): TGCAGCGTTGAAGAAAAAGGGGACCCAGGGACTAGCGGGAGAATGCTACTAGCCAAAAACATTCAGTACTTC. Its translation is CSVEEKGDPGTSGRMLLAKNIQYF.

A few counts support this clone. The chain combines TRBV28 with TRBJ1-1, with unresolved D. The germline V and J ends were trimmed by 10 bases and 2 bases, with 14 bases remaining between them. Germline V lookup: CDR1 MDHEN, CDR2 SYDVKM. The CDR3 is 13 amino acids. The CDR3 DNA sequence: TGTGCCACCGGGGATCCCGTAAACACTGAAGCTTTCTTT. The encoded protein is CATGDPVNTEAFF.

In this sample, this clone turned up a few times. The CDR3, as DNA: TGCGCCAGCAGCTCTACCGGGACGAACGAGCAGTACTTC. This codes for CASSSTGTNEQYF. V usage is TRBV5-1 and J usage is TRBJ2-7; either TRBD1 or TRBD2 may fit D (5 bases each). Trimming removed 3 bases at V and 5 bases at J, with 12 bases between. The CDR3 length is 13 residues. The germline V gene has CDR1 SGHRS and CDR2 YFSETQ.

This chain links TRBV4-1 with TRBJ2-3; D may be TRBD1 or TRBD2 (5 bases each). The V end lost 2 bases, the J end lost 1 base, and 7 bases lay between the germline ends. Germline CDR1 is MGHRA and CDR2 is YSYEKL. This CDR3 spans 14 amino acids. The CDR3 reads CASSQPGRTDTQYF. CDR3 DNA: TGCGCCAGCAGCCAACCGGGACGCACAGATACGCAGTATTTT.

The rearrangement joins TRBV7-2 to TRBJ2-2; 8 nucleotides match TRBD2. The V and J ends lost 2 bases and 4 bases, in that order; junction bases with no gene match: 6. The CDR3 spans 16 residues. Germline V lookup: CDR1 SGHTA, CDR2 FQGNSA. The CDR3 protein is CASSLRGGRSTGELFF. DNA of the CDR3: TGTGCCAGCAGCTTACGGGGGGGTAGATCCACCGGGGAGCTGTTTTTT.

The DNA of the CDR3 is TGCAGCGGGGTGGCAGGGCCCGAGACCCAGTACTTC. Translating it yields CSGVAGPETQYF. The rearrangement uses TRBV29-1 and TRBJ2-5, with D possibly matching TRBD1 (5 bases). V dropped 7 bases and J dropped 5 bases, with 14 bases sitting between them. The germline V gene encodes CDR1 SQVTM and CDR2 ANQGSEA. The CDR3 is 12 amino acids.

V and J are TRBV5-5 and TRBJ1-2, with 8 bases fitting TRBD1. This CDR3 is built from 16 residues. The junction had 12 bases not matched to a gene; V was cut back by 4 bases and J by 4 bases. Germline lookup yields CDR1 SGHKS and CDR2 YYEKEE (reference sequence). CDR3 DNA sequence: TGTGCCAGCAGCATTTCCCCAACCGGGACAGGCTATGGCTACACCTTC. Protein: CASSISPTGTGYGYTF.

The chain combines TRBV5-1 with TRBJ1-2; unclear D gene. Germline values: CDR1 SGHRS, CDR2 YFSETQ. This CDR3 region has 13 residues. V lost 5 bases, J lost 5 bases, and 13 bases lay in between. CDR3 amino acids: CASSADRGYGYTF. In nucleotides, the CDR3 is TGCGCCAGCAGTGCGGACCGAGGATATGGCTACACCTTC. Supplemented by reference TRBV5-1 and TRBJ1-2, the full variable domain reads KAGVTQTPRYLIKTRGQQVTLSCSPISGHRSVSWYQQTPGQGLQFLFEYFSETQRNKGNFPGRFSGRQFSNSRSEMNVSTLELGDSALYLCASSADRGYGYTFGSGTRLTVV.

The chain joins TRBV19 to TRBJ1-5; TRBD1 agrees at 12 bases. The CDR3 has 15 residues. CDR1 LNHDA and CDR2 SQIVND come from the germline V gene (reference sequence). The ends lost 6 bases at V and 6 bases at J; junction bases unmatched: 6. The CDR3 reads CASSTRDRGLQPQHF. CDR3 DNA: TGTGCCAGTAGCACCCGGGACAGGGGGCTTCAGCCCCAGCATTTT.

The J gene is TRBJ2-7, the V gene TRBV28, with D possibly matching TRBD1 (5 bases). The V and J ends lost 2 bases and 2 bases respectively, with 13 bases between them. Germline CDR1 and CDR2: MDHEN and SYDVKM. The CDR3 consists of 15 residues. CDR3 DNA sequence: TGTGCCAGCAGTTTACAGGGCAGCACCCCCTACGAGCAGTACTTC. Protein: CASSLQGSTPYEQYF.

This clone was found a few times. The V call is TRBV27, the J call TRBJ1-2, with 9 nucleotides matching TRBD1. Germline assignment: CDR1 MNHEY and CDR2 SMNVEV (reference sequence). The CDR3 consists of 18 residues. V trimming: 0 bases; J trimming: 2 bases; junction bases outside the gene matches: 10. The CDR3 here is CASSLSIVPGTGNYGYTF. The CDR3 nucleotides read TGTGCCAGCAGTTTATCGATAGTCCCCGGGACAGGGAACTATGGCTACACCTTC.

This chain links TRBV5-1 with TRBJ2-1; 7 nucleotides line up with TRBD1. Germline V gene sequence: CDR1 SGHRS, CDR2 YFSETQ. The CDR3 is 16 residues long. V shed 4 bases, J shed 4 bases, and the junction held 11 bases outside the gene matches. The CDR3 bases are TGCGCCAGCAGCCCACAACCGGGACAGCGATACAATGAGCAGTTCTTC. Translating it yields CASSPQPGQRYNEQFF.

This clone was seen many times. V is TRBV9 and J is TRBJ2-5; unclear D gene. V lost 5 bases, J lost 4 bases, and 12 bases lay in between. The CDR3 loop spans 13 amino acids. Germline CDR1 SGDLS, CDR2 YYNGEE. The CDR3 is CASSRRRGETQYF. The CDR3 nucleotides read TGTGCCAGCAGTCGAAGGAGAGGAGAGACCCAGTACTTC. The full variable domain, in which reference TRBV9 and TRBJ2-5 provide the parts outside the CDR3, is DSGVTQTPKHLITATGQRVTLRCSPRSGDLSVYWYQQSLDQGLQFLIQYYNGEERAKGNILERFSAQQFPDLHSELNLSSLELGDSALYFCASSRRRGETQYFGPGTRLLVL.

The chain carries TRBV4-2 and TRBJ2-3, with 11 bases lining up with TRBD2. The CDR3 length is 17 residues. Germline V lookup: CDR1 LGHNA, CDR2 YNFKEQ. The junction had 8 bases not matched to a gene; V was cut back by 3 bases and J by 3 bases. CDR3: CASSQFIAGGGTDTQYF. DNA for the CDR3: TGTGCCAGCAGCCAGTTTATAGCGGGAGGGGGGACAGATACGCAGTATTTT.

The DNA for the CDR3 is TGCGCCAGCAGCCGAGACAACCAGTATTCCTATGGCTACACCTTC. Translating gives CASSRDNQYSYGYTF. The chain carries TRBV5-1 and TRBJ1-2; D is uncertain. The germline gives CDR1 SGHRS, CDR2 YFSETQ. Trimming took 4 bases from V and 4 from J, leaving 17 bases between them. This CDR3 has 15 amino acids.

The chain joins TRBV30 to TRBJ2-1, with D perhaps assigned TRBD1 or TRBD2 (5 bases each). The germline V gene encodes CDR1 GTSNPN and CDR2 SVGIG (reference sequence). The CDR3 has 14 residues. V shed 8 bases and J shed 3 bases, with 17 bases lying between them. CDR3 in amino acids: CAAPTVGRYNEQFF. The CDR3, as DNA: TGTGCCGCCCCCACCGTGGGACGCTACAATGAGCAGTTCTTC.

CDR3 nucleotide sequence: TGTGCCATCAGTGAGTCGTCTGGACGGAATGAAAAACTGTTTTTT. It translates to CAISESSGRNEKLFF. The V and J genes are TRBV10-3 and TRBJ1-4; no clear D. The CDR3 sequence is 15 residues long. V lost 0 bases, J lost 5 bases, and 10 bases lay in between. The germline CDR1 and CDR2 sequences are ENHRY and SYGVKD.

The chain joins TRBV7-3 to TRBJ2-7; D could derive from TRBD1 or TRBD2 (5 bases each). V was shortened by 6 bases and J by 2 bases, with 26 bases between the two germline ends. The CDR3 consists of 18 residues. Per germline, CDR1 SGHTA and CDR2 FQGTGA. The CDR3 DNA follows: TGTGCCAGCAGGAATGGGAGTTGGGGGAATACGTTGGCCTACGAGCAGTACTTC. The encoded protein is CASRNGSWGNTLAYEQYF.

This clone occurred a few times. This sequence joins TRBV9 and TRBJ1-5; D is ambiguous. Germline-derived CDR1 and CDR2 are SGDLS and YYNGEE. The CDR3 runs to 15 residues. Trimming shortened V by 6 bases and J by 5 bases, and 18 bases separated the two germline ends. In DNA, the CDR3 is TGTGCCAGCATCAACGCCGGACGGGAGGATCAGCCCCAGCATTTT. Amino acid sequence: CASINAGREDQPQHF.

This clone has a handful of counts. The chain has TRBV19 and TRBJ2-2; D is perhaps TRBD2 (6 bases). Between the trimmed V and J ends, which lost 5 bases and 6 bases, there was a span of 13 bases. The CDR3 has 14 amino acids. Germline CDR1 LNHDA, CDR2 SQIVND (reference sequence). The CDR3 sequence is CASSVGREAGELFF. The CDR3 region has the DNA TGTGCCAGTAGTGTCGGCAGGGAGGCCGGGGAGCTGTTTTTT.

This chain's CDR3 is CAWSEGHGIYEQYF. CDR3 nucleotide sequence: TGTGCCTGGAGTGAAGGACATGGTATCTACGAGCAGTACTTC. This sequence joins TRBV30 and TRBJ2-7; D may be TRBD1 (5 bases). CDR1 GTSNPN and CDR2 SVGIG come from the germline V gene (reference sequence). The CDR3 contains 14 residues. V gave up 1 base and J gave up 3 bases, with 13 bases separating them.

This clone showed up just a few times. The chain uses TRBV14 and TRBJ2-7; possibly TRBD2 for D (5 bases). The V end was cut by 1 base, the J end by 6 bases, with 13 bases between. This CDR3 region has 14 residues. Looked up from germline, CDR1 is SGHDN and CDR2 is FVKESK. CDR3 sequence: CASSQVAWRAEQYF. DNA of the CDR3: TGTGCCAGCAGCCAAGTGGCTTGGCGGGCCGAGCAGTACTTC. The whole variable domain, filled in from reference TRBV14 and TRBJ2-7, reads EAGVTQFPSHSVIEKGQTVTLRCDPISGHDNLYWYRRVMGKEIKFLLHFVKESKQDESGMPNNRFLAERTGGTYSTLKVQPAELEDSGVYFCASSQVAWRAEQYFGPGTRLTVT.

This clone occurred many times. The chain has TRBV27 and TRBJ2-7; D possibly corresponds to TRBD1 (6 bases). CDR3 length: 15 amino acids. Trimming pared 0 bases from V and 5 bases from J, leaving 14 bases between. The germline V gene encodes CDR1 MNHEY and CDR2 SMNVEV (reference sequence). CDR3 nucleotide sequence: TGTGCCAGCAGTTTATCGATAACAGGGAGCCACGAGCAGTACTTC. As protein: CASSLSITGSHEQYF.

The chain links TRBV9 to TRBJ2-1; 9 bases map to TRBD1. Looked up from germline, CDR1 is SGDLS and CDR2 is YYNGEE. This CDR3 has 15 amino acids. The ends lost 2 bases at V and 5 bases at J; junction bases unmatched: 5. The CDR3: CASSVGQGYNNEQFF. As DNA, the CDR3 is TGTGCCAGCAGCGTCGGACAGGGGTATAACAATGAGCAGTTCTTC.

The V and J genes are TRBV18 and TRBJ1-2; D is ambiguous. Trimming removed 4 bases from V and 4 bases from J, with 13 bases in between. The length of the CDR3 is 14 residues. Looked up from germline, CDR1 is KGHSH and CDR2 is LQKENI. The CDR3 DNA reads as TGTGCCAGCTCACTGTCCCAGGAAAGCTATGGCTACACCTTC. Amino acid sequence: CASSLSQESYGYTF.

The chain joins TRBV19 to TRBJ2-6; D unresolved. The CDR3 is made up of 14 amino acids. Trimming pared 9 bases from V and 1 base from J, leaving 10 bases between. Germline values: CDR1 LNHDA, CDR2 SQIVND (reference sequence). CDR3 amino acids: CASQPLSGANVLTF. CDR3 bases: TGTGCCAGCCAACCCCTGTCTGGGGCCAACGTCCTGACTTTC.

Of note for this clone: At the DNA level, this CDR3 is encoded by other sequences in the same sample as well. V gene TRBV5-4 combines with J gene TRBJ1-2; no definite D call. There are 12 residues in the CDR3. Germline V gene lookup returns CDR1 SGHNT and CDR2 YYREEE (reference sequence). V dropped 4 bases and J dropped 5 bases, with 9 bases sitting between them. The CDR3 protein is CASSPGGYGYTF. CDR3 nucleotide sequence: TGTGCCAGCAGCCCTGGAGGGTATGGCTACACCTTC. The full variable domain, in which reference TRBV5-4 and TRBJ1-2 provide the parts outside the CDR3, is ETGVTQSPTHLIKTRGQQVTLRCSSQSGHNTVSWYQQALGQGPQFIFQYYREEENGRGNFPPRFSGLQFPNYSSELNVNALELDDSALYLCASSPGGYGYTFGSGTRLTVV.

The V and J genes are TRBV2 and TRBJ2-3; TRBD2 aligns across 8 bases. This CDR3 spans 14 amino acids. Unmatched junction bases numbered 7, after V lost 5 bases and J lost 6 bases. Per germline, CDR1 SNHLY and CDR2 FYNNEI. CDR3 sequence (DNA): TGTGCCAGCAGTACTAGCGGAGGCCTCGATACGCAGTATTTT. Encoded protein: CASSTSGGLDTQYF.

Points on this clone: Since a much larger clone is just one base distant, this may be a read error. The V call is TRBV7-9, the J call TRBJ1-5; TRBD1 is a possible D gene (5 bases). Germline V gene lookup returns CDR1 SEHNR and CDR2 FQNEAQ (reference sequence). Trimming left V 2 bases short and J 4 bases short, with 6 bases between. The CDR3 totals 13 residues. CDR3 residues: CASSLRGNQPQHF. In DNA form, the CDR3 reads TGTGCCAGCAGCTTACGGGGGAATCAGCCCCAGCATTTT.

The chain couples TRBV2 to TRBJ2-6, with a tentative D call TRBD1 (6 bases). Germline lookup yields CDR1 SNHLY and CDR2 FYNNEI. Trimming stripped 2 bases from V and 2 bases from J, with 10 bases between. This CDR3 has 16 amino acids. The CDR3 sequence: CASSERGGPGANVLTF. The CDR3 DNA reads TGTGCCAGCAGTGAACGAGGGGGTCCTGGGGCCAACGTCCTGACTTTC.

The V gene is TRBV30, the J gene TRBJ2-3, with D maybe TRBD2 (5 bases). The V gene lost 3 bases and the J gene lost 1 base, with 8 bases spanning the gap. Germline values: CDR1 GTSNPN, CDR2 SVGIG (reference sequence). The CDR3 has 13 residues. The CDR3 sequence: CAWRARGTDTQYF. The DNA of the CDR3 is TGTGCCTGGAGGGCGAGGGGCACAGATACGCAGTATTTT.

This clone was recorded a few times. This chain links TRBV5-4 with TRBJ2-7; D might be TRBD2 (5 bases). Germline assignment: CDR1 SGHNT and CDR2 YYREEE (reference sequence). This CDR3 spans 15 amino acids. Between the trimmed V and J ends, which lost 1 base and 0 bases, there was a span of 11 bases. The CDR3 sequence is CASSLPGTLSYEQYF. The CDR3 bases are TGTGCCAGCAGCTTGCCGGGAACCCTCTCCTACGAGCAGTACTTC.